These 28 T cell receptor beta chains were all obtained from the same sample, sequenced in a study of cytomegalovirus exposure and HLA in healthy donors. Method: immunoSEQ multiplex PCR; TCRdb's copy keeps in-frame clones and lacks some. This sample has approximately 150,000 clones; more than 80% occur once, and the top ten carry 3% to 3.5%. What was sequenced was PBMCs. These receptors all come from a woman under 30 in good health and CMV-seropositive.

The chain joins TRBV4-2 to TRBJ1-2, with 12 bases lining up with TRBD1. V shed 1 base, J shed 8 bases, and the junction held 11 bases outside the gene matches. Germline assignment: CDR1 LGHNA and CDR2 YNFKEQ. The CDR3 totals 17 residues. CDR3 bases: TGTGCCAGCAGCCAAGTCGGGACAGGGGGCGCTACGGAAGGCTACACCTTC. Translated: CASSQVGTGGATEGYTF.

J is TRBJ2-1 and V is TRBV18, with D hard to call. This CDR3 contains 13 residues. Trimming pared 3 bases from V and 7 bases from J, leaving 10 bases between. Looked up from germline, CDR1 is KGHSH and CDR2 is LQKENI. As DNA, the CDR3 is TGTGCCAGCTCACCTAGACTGCTAAATGAGCAGTTCTTC. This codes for CASSPRLLNEQFF.

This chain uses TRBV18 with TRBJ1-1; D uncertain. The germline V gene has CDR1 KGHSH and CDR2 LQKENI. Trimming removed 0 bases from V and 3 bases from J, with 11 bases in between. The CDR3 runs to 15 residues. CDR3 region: CASSPPDRGYTEAFF. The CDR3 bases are TGTGCCAGCTCACCACCGGATCGCGGATACACTGAAGCTTTCTTT.

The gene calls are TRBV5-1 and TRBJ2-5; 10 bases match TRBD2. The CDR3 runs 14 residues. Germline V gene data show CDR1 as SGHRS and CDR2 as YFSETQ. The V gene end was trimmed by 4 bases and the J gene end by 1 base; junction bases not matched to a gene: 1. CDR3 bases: TGCGCCAGCAGCATAGCGGGGGGCCAAGAGACCCAGTACTTC. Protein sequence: CASSIAGGQETQYF.

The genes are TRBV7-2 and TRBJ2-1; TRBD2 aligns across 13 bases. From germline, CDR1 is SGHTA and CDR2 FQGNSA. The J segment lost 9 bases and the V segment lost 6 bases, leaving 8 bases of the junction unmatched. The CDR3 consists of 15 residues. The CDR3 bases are TGTGCCAGCAGGCCGGGACTAGCGGGATCGGGTGAGCAGTTCTTC. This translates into CASRPGLAGSGEQFF.

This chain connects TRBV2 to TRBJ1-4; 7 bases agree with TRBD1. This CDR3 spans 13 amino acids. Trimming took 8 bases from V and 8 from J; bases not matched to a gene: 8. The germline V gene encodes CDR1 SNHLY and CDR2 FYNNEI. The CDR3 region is CASRTGEEEKLFF. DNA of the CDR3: TGTGCCAGCCGAACAGGGGAGGAGGAAAAACTGTTTTTT.

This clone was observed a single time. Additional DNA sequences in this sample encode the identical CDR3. CDR3 coding DNA: TGTGCCAGCAGCCCCCCCGGACAGGGGCCTTATGGCTACACCTTC. Translated: CASSPPGQGPYGYTF. The rearrangement links TRBV14 to TRBJ1-2; 9 nucleotides match TRBD1. Losses at the gene ends were 4 bases for V and 5 bases for J; bases not matched to a gene: 8. Germline loops: CDR1 SGHDN, CDR2 FVKESK. CDR3 length: 15 amino acids.

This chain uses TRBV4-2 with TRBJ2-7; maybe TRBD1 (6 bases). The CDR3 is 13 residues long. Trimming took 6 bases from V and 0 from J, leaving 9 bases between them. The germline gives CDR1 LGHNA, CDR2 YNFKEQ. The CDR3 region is CASSLDSSYEQYF. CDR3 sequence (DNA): TGTGCCAGCAGTCTGGACAGCTCCTACGAGCAGTACTTC.

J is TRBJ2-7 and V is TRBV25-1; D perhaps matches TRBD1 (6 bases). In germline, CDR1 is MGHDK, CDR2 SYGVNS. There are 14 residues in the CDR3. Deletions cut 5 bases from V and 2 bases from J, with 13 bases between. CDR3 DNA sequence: TGTGCCAGCAGTTTAACAGGGTCCCCCTACGAGCAGTACTTC. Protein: CASSLTGSPYEQYF.

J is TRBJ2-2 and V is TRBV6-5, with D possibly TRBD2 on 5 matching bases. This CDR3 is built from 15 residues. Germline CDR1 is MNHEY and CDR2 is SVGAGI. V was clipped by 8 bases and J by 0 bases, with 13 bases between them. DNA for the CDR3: TGTGCCAGCCGGGGAGCGACATCGAACACCGGGGAGCTGTTTTTT. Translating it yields CASRGATSNTGELFF.

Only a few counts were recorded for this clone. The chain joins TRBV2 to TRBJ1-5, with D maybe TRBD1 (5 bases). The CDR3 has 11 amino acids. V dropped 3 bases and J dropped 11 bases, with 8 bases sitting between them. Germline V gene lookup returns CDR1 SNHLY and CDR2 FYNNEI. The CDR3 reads CASSDIRAQHF. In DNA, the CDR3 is TGTGCCAGCAGTGATATCAGGGCCCAGCATTTT.

The DNA for the CDR3 is TGTGCCAGCAGTTATGGCAGGCGAACCTACGAGCAGTACTTC. Its protein product is CASSYGRRTYEQYF. The chain is built from TRBV6-5 and TRBJ2-7; D remains unclear. The ends were cut back, 3 bases at V and 2 bases at J, with 11 bases in the middle. Germline V gene lookup returns CDR1 MNHEY and CDR2 SVGAGI. The CDR3 consists of 14 residues.

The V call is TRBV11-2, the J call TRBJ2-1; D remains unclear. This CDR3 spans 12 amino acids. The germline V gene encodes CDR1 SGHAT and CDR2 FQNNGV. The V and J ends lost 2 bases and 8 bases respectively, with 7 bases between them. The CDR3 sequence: CASSLSLDEQFF. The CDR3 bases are TGTGCCAGCAGCTTAAGCCTCGATGAGCAGTTCTTC.

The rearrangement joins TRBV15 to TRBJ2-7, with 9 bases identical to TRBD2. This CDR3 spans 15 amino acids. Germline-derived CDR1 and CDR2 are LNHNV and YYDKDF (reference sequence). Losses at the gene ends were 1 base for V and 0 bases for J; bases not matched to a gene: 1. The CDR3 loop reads CATSRGLADSYEQYF. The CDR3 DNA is TGTGCCACCAGCAGAGGACTAGCGGACTCCTACGAGCAGTACTTC.

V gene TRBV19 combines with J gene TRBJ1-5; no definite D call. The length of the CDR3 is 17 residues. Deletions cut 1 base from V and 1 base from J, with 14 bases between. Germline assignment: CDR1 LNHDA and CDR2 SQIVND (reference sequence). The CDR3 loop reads CASSIGSGGRSNQPQHF. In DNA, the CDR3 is TGTGCCAGTAGTATAGGGTCAGGAGGTAGGAGCAATCAGCCCCAGCATTTT. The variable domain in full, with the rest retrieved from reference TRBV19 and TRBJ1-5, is DGGITQSPKYLFRKEGQNVTLSCEQNLNHDAMYWYRQDPGQGLRLIYYSQIVNDFQKGDIAEGYSVSREKKESFPLTVTSAQKNPTAFYLCASSIGSGGRSNQPQHFGDGTRLSIL.

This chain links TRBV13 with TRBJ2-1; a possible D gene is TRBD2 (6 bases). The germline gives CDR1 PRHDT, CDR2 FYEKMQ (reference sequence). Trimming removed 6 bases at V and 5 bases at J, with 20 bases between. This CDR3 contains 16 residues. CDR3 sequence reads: CASSRDSGSPNNEQFF. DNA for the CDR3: TGTGCCAGCAGTCGGGACTCCGGATCTCCGAACAATGAGCAGTTCTTC.

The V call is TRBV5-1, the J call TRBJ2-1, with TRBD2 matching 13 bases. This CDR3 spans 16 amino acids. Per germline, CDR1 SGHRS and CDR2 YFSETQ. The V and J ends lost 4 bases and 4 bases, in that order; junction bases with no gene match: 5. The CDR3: CASSTGGLAGYNEQFF. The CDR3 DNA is TGCGCCAGCAGCACGGGGGGACTAGCGGGGTACAATGAGCAGTTCTTC. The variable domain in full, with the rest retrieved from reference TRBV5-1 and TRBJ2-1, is KAGVTQTPRYLIKTRGQQVTLSCSPISGHRSVSWYQQTPGQGLQFLFEYFSETQRNKGNFPGRFSGRQFSNSRSEMNVSTLELGDSALYLCASSTGGLAGYNEQFFGPGTRLTVL.

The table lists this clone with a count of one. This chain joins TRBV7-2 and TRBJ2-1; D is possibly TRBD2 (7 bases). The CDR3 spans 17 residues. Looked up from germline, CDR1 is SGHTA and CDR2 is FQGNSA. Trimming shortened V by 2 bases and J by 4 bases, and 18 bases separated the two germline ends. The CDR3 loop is CASSLRGGASGYNEQFF. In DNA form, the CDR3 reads TGTGCCAGCAGCTTAAGGGGGGGAGCTAGCGGTTACAATGAGCAGTTCTTC.

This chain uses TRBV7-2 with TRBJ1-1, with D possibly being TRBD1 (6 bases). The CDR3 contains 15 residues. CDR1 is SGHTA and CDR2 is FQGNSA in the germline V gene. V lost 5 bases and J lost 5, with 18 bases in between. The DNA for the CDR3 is TGTGCCAGCAGCGCCGGACAGATTGGGGTAACTGAAGCTTTCTTT. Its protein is CASSAGQIGVTEAFF.

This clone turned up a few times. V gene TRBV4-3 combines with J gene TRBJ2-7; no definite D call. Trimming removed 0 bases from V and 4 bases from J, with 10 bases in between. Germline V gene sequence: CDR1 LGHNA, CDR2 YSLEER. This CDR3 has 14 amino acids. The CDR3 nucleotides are TGCGCCAGCAGCCAAGAAAGTGGCCCATACGAGCAGTACTTC. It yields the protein CASSQESGPYEQYF.

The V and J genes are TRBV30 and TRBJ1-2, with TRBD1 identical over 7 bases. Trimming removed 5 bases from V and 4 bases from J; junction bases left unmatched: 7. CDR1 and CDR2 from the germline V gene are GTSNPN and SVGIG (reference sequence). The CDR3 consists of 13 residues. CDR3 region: CAWAWDSIYGYTF. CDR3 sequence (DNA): TGTGCCTGGGCCTGGGACAGCATCTATGGCTACACCTTC. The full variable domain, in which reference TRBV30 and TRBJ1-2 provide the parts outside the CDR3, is SQTIHQWPATLVQPVGSPLSLECTVEGTSNPNLYWYRQAAGRGLQLLFYSVGIGQISSEVPQNLSASRPQDRQFILSSKKLLLSDSGFYLCAWAWDSIYGYTFGSGTRLTVV.

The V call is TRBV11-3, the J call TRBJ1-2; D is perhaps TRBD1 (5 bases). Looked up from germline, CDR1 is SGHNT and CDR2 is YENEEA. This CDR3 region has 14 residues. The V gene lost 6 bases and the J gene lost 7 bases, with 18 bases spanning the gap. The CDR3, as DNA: TGTGCCAGCAGTTCCCGGGACTTCGACCGTGGCTACACCTTC. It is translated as CASSSRDFDRGYTF.

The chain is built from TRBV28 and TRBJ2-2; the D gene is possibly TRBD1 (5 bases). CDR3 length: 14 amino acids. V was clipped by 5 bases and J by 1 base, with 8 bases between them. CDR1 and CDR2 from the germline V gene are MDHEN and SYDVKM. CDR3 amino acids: CASSLGVNTGELFF. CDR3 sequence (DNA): TGTGCCAGCAGTCTAGGGGTGAACACCGGGGAGCTGTTTTTT.

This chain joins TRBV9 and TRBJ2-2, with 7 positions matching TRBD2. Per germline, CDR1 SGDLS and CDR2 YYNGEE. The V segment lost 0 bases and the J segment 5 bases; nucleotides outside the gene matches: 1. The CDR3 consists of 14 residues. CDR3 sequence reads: CASSVGGGTGELFF. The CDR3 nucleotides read TGTGCCAGCAGCGTAGGCGGGGGTACCGGGGAGCTGTTTTTT.

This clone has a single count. Here the CDR3 reads CASSGRGGEKLFF. CDR3 nucleotide sequence: TGTGCCAGCAGTGGCAGGGGTGGTGAAAAACTGTTTTTT. The chain recombines TRBV2 with TRBJ1-4; the D gene is possibly TRBD1 (6 bases). The germline CDR1 and CDR2 sequences are SNHLY and FYNNEI. The V end lost 4 bases, the J end lost 7 bases, and 10 bases lay between the germline ends. The CDR3 sequence is 13 residues long.

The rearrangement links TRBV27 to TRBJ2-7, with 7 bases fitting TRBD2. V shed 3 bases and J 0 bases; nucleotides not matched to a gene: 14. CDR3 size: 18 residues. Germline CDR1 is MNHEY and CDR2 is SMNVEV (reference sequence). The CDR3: CASSLTTPLGGSSYEQYF. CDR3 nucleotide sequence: TGTGCCAGCAGTTTGACCACTCCGCTGGGCGGGAGCTCCTACGAGCAGTACTTC.

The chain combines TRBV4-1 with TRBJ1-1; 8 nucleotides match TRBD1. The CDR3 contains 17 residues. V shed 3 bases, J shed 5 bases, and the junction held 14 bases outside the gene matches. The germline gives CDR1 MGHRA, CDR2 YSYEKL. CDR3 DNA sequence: TGCGCCAGCAGCCAGGGACAGGCCCCCGGGAAGGGAACTGAAGCTTTCTTT. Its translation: CASSQGQAPGKGTEAFF.

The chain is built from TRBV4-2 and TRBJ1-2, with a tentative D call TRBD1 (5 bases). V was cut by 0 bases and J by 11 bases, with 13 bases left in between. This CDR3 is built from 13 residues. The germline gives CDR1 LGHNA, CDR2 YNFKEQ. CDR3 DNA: TGTGCCAGCAGCCAAGAGGCAGGGACTGATTACACCTTC. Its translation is CASSQEAGTDYTF.